A single sample is the source of the 5 T cell receptor beta chains below, sequenced in a study of identical twins. TCRdb used MiXCR to reprocess the 5' RACE reads, holding one entry per CDR3 protein. The sample carries over 600,000 distinct CDR3 sequences, around 21% recorded once. These same data were also listed under a study on T cells expressing NK-cell markers.

The sample was PBMCs. These receptors all come from a woman between 18 and 30 years old in good health.

J is TRBJ2-3 and V is TRBV20-1; 7 nucleotides agree with TRBD2. Trimming cost V 4 bases and J 1 base; bases outside gene matches: 8. This CDR3 has 15 residues. Germline CDR1 reads DFQATT; CDR2 reads SNEGSKA (reference sequence). In DNA, the CDR3 is TGCAGTGCTATATTTTACACTAGCGGCACAGATACGCAGTATTTT. Its protein is CSAIFYTSGTDTQYF.

V is TRBV5-1 and J is TRBJ2-5; 7 nucleotides agree with TRBD1. The CDR3 is made up of 14 amino acids. Germline trimming cut 3 bases from V and 1 base from J; bases unmatched to any gene: 3. Germline-derived CDR1 and CDR2 are SGHRS and YFSETQ. The CDR3 sequence is CASSSQGVQETQYF. In nucleotides, the CDR3 is TGCGCCAGCAGCTCCCAGGGGGTCCAAGAGACCCAGTACTTC.

This clonotype has more than one count but fewer than ten. This rearrangement joins TRBV9 to TRBJ2-1; 9 bases match TRBD1. The CDR3 covers 18 residues. Germline V lookup: CDR1 SGDLS, CDR2 YYNGEE. Trimming took 3 bases from V and 0 from J; bases not matched to a gene: 10. The CDR3 sequence is CASSGSQGAWSSYNEQFF. The CDR3 DNA follows: TGTGCCAGCAGCGGGTCACAGGGGGCTTGGAGCTCCTACAATGAGCAGTTCTTC.

This clonotype was seen a few times. V and J are TRBV12-3 or TRBV12-4 and TRBJ1-1; D remains unclear. The V gene lost 6 bases and the J gene lost 9 bases, with 17 bases spanning the gap. This CDR3 is 13 amino acids long. CDR3: CASRAVVVRKAFF. Here the CDR3 DNA reads TGTGCCAGCAGGGCGGTGGTAGTTAGGAAAGCTTTCTTT.

The table lists this clonotype with many counts. The chain combines TRBV7-2 with TRBJ2-3; 12 bases are a match to TRBD2. Germline values: CDR1 SGHTA, CDR2 FQGNSA. Trimming took 5 bases from V and 3 from J; bases not matched to a gene: 3. CDR3 length equals 15 residues. Here the CDR3 reads CASSRLAGVTDTQYF. The CDR3 region has the DNA TGTGCCAGCAGCCGACTAGCGGGAGTTACAGATACGCAGTATTTT.